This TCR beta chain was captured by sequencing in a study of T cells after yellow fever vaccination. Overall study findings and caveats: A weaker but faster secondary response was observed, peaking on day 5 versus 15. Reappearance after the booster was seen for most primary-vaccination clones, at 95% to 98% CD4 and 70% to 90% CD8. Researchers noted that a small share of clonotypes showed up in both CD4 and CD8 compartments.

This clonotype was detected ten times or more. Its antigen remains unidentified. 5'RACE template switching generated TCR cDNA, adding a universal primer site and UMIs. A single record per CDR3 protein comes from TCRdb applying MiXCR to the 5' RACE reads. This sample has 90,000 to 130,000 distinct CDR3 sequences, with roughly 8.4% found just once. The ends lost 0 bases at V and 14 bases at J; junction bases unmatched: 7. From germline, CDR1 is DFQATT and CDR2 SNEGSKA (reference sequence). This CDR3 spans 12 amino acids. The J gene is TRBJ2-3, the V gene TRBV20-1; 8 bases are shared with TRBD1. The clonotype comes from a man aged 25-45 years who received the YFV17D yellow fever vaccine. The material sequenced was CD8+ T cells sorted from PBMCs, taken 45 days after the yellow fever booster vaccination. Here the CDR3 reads CSAREGTGDRYF. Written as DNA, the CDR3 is TGCAGTGCTAGAGAGGGGACAGGAGATCGGTATTTT.